Following are 13 T cell receptor beta chains from one sample sequenced in a study of identifying expanded T cells in peripheral blood. Clones were sequenced by immunoSEQ multiplex PCR, and TCRdb holds only the in-frame ones, with some missing. The table has about 82,000 clones, around 90% seen once. Sequencing was performed on blood. These receptors were collected from a person between 18 and 75 years old in good health.

This sequence joins TRBV9 and TRBJ2-3; D might be TRBD1 (6 bases). Germline V gene lookup returns CDR1 SGDLS and CDR2 YYNGEE. This CDR3 has 15 residues. Trimming left V 3 bases short and J 2 bases short, with 13 bases between. The CDR3 loop is CASSAQGTLTDTQYF. CDR3 nucleotide sequence: TGTGCCAGCAGCGCGCAGGGGACCCTCACAGATACGCAGTATTTT.

The chain is built from TRBV28 and TRBJ1-1; D might be TRBD1 (5 bases). Germline loops: CDR1 MDHEN, CDR2 SYDVKM. Trimming removed 3 bases at V and 1 base at J, with 12 bases between. This CDR3 has 15 amino acids. The CDR3 DNA reads TGTGCCAGCAGTTTTGCGGGACGGACGAACACTGAAGCTTTCTTT. It specifies CASSFAGRTNTEAFF.

The gene calls are TRBV18 and TRBJ2-1; D uncertain. In germline, CDR1 is KGHSH, CDR2 LQKENI. CDR3 size: 16 residues. Trimming took 3 bases from V and 0 from J, leaving 12 bases between them. In DNA form, the CDR3 reads TGTGCCAGCTCACCTTCGCTCGTGAGCTCCTACAATGAGCAGTTCTTC. Amino acids: CASSPSLVSSYNEQFF.

This clone was seen only once. CDR3 DNA sequence: TGTGCCAGCAGCTACCTGGACAGTATGTTTTATCCCCAGCATTTT. Translation: CASSYLDSMFYPQHF. The V gene is TRBV7-6, the J gene TRBJ1-5; tentative D call: TRBD1 (6 bases). The CDR3 runs 15 residues. Trimming removed 4 bases at V and 10 bases at J, with 20 bases between. Germline V gene data show CDR1 as SGHVS and CDR2 as FNYEAQ.

This chain connects TRBV18 to TRBJ2-3; TRBD2 aligns across 7 bases. The CDR3 length is 15 residues. V was clipped by 4 bases and J by 0 bases; unmatched bases: 4. Germline V gene data show CDR1 as KGHSH and CDR2 as LQKENI. Written as DNA, the CDR3 is TGTGCCAGCTCACGGCCTAGCGGCAGCACAGATACGCAGTATTTT. Protein product: CASSRPSGSTDTQYF.

CDR3 DNA sequence: TGCGCCAGCTCCCAGGGGGTTGATGAAAAACTGTTTTTT. The encoded protein is CASSQGVDEKLFF. The genes are TRBV5-1 and TRBJ1-4; 7 bases line up with TRBD1. CDR1 is SGHRS and CDR2 is YFSETQ in the germline V gene. This CDR3 spans 13 amino acids. Trimming removed 7 bases from V and 6 bases from J; junction bases left unmatched: 6.

The CDR3 DNA is TGTGCCAGCAGTTACGCTTATGGCACCGGGGAGCTGTTTTTT. This translates into CASSYAYGTGELFF. The chain is built from TRBV6-5 and TRBJ2-2; the D is unclear. Trimming shortened V by 2 bases and J by 4 bases, and 8 bases separated the two germline ends. Germline values: CDR1 MNHEY, CDR2 SVGAGI. The CDR3 has 14 amino acids.

The genes are TRBV2 and TRBJ2-5; maybe TRBD2 (5 bases). Germline CDR1 is SNHLY and CDR2 is FYNNEI. With 8 bases removed from V and 5 bases from J, the gap between germline ends came to 18 bases. CDR3 length equals 14 residues. The CDR3 coding sequence is TGTGCCAGCCTCGAACTAGTCGGCAAGGAGACCCAGTACTTC. Translated, it gives CASLELVGKETQYF.

V gene TRBV18 combines with J gene TRBJ1-2; 8 nucleotides line up with TRBD1. V was clipped by 4 bases and J by 8 bases; unmatched bases: 9. This CDR3 region has 14 residues. The germline CDR1 and CDR2 sequences are KGHSH and LQKENI. This CDR3 reads CASSRNRGTEGYTF. The CDR3 region has the DNA TGTGCCAGCTCACGCAACAGGGGGACGGAAGGCTACACCTTC.

The chain has TRBV30 and TRBJ2-2; 11 bases agree with TRBD1. The germline gives CDR1 GTSNPN, CDR2 SVGIG (reference sequence). The CDR3 loop spans 16 amino acids. Trimming took 0 bases from V and 6 from J; bases not matched to a gene: 6. CDR3 sequence: CAWSVRWGQGAGELFF. CDR3 sequence (DNA): TGTGCCTGGAGTGTAAGGTGGGGACAGGGGGCCGGGGAGCTGTTTTTT. Based on the CDR3 plus reference TRBV30 and TRBJ2-2, the full variable domain is SQTIHQWPATLVQPVGSPLSLECTVEGTSNPNLYWYRQAAGRGLQLLFYSVGIGQISSEVPQNLSASRPQDRQFILSSKKLLLSDSGFYLCAWSVRWGQGAGELFFGEGSRLTVL.

The chain joins TRBV6-1 to TRBJ1-1; TRBD1 aligns across 7 bases. V gave up 2 bases and J gave up 0 bases; unmatched junction bases: 3. There are 15 residues in the CDR3. CDR1 is MNHNS and CDR2 is SASEGT in the germline V gene. Here the CDR3 reads CASSESTGVNTEAFF. CDR3 sequence (DNA): TGTGCCAGCAGTGAATCAACAGGGGTGAACACTGAAGCTTTCTTT.

This clone showed up just once. The chain combines TRBV2 with TRBJ2-7, with D hard to call. Germline-derived CDR1 and CDR2 are SNHLY and FYNNEI. The CDR3 is 15 amino acids. Trimming pared 10 bases from V and 0 bases from J, leaving 19 bases between. CDR3 DNA sequence: TGTGCCACGGATGGGGTTGGGTCGAGCTCCTACGAGCAGTACTTC. Translation: CATDGVGSSSYEQYF. The full variable domain, with the rest looked up from reference TRBV2 and TRBJ2-7, is EPEVTQTPSHQVTQMGQEVILRCVPISNHLYFYWYRQILGQKVEFLVSFYNNEISEKSEIFDDQFSVERPDGSNFTLKIRSTKLEDSAMYFCATDGVGSSSYEQYFGPGTRLTVT.

This chain links TRBV5-6 with TRBJ1-2, with a possible D match to TRBD1 (5 bases). This CDR3 has 13 residues. CDR1 and CDR2 (germline): SGHDT, YYEEEE. V lost 5 bases and J 8 bases, leaving 16 bases between the germline ends. The CDR3 sequence is CASRLYRSSGYTF. CDR3 nucleotide sequence: TGTGCCAGCAGGTTATACAGGTCTTCCGGCTACACCTTC.